This entry lists 15 T cell receptor beta chains sequenced from one sample in a study of T cell clonotyping in hematopoietic cell transplantation. The table came from immunoSEQ multiplex PCR; TCRdb's copy has only in-frame clones and leaves some out. The repertoire holds 35,000 to 45,000 clones, with 94% as singletons. Material: peripheral blood mononuclear cells. The origin of the receptors is a woman aged 45-65 years in good health. Some clones in this sample may be carry-over from other donors' samples.

The chain joins TRBV30 to TRBJ1-5; D is unclear. Trimming removed 5 bases at V and 5 bases at J, with 16 bases between. This CDR3 region has 14 residues. CDR1 and CDR2 from the germline V gene are GTSNPN and SVGIG (reference sequence). In nucleotides, the CDR3 is TGTGCCTGGGCCGAACCCGCCGACTATCAGCCCCAGCATTTT. Translation: CAWAEPADYQPQHF.

The chain's CDR3 is CASSSGILETQYF. CDR3 sequence (DNA): TGTGCCAGTAGTTCGGGAATATTAGAGACCCAGTACTTC. The J gene is TRBJ2-5, the V gene TRBV19; perhaps TRBD2 as D (5 bases). The CDR3 is made up of 13 amino acids. Germline CDR1 LNHDA, CDR2 SQIVND (reference sequence). Trimming took off 5 bases at V and 4 bases at J, with 11 bases between the two ends.

The chain joins TRBV4-3 to TRBJ2-7; D ambiguous. The CDR3 runs to 13 residues. V dropped 0 bases and J dropped 2 bases, with 5 bases sitting between them. The germline gives CDR1 LGHNA, CDR2 YSLEER. The CDR3 spells CASSQDRTYEQYF. The CDR3 DNA sequence: TGCGCCAGCAGCCAAGATAGGACCTACGAGCAGTACTTC.

The genes are TRBV27 and TRBJ2-7; D is perhaps TRBD1 or TRBD2 (7 bases each). The germline V gene encodes CDR1 MNHEY and CDR2 SMNVEV (reference sequence). Trimming pared 6 bases from V and 2 bases from J, leaving 20 bases between. This CDR3 comprises 16 residues. CDR3 sequence: CASSGSTRGGAYEQYF. Here the CDR3 DNA reads TGTGCCAGCAGCGGATCCACCAGGGGGGGCGCCTACGAGCAGTACTTC.

The gene calls are TRBV7-2 and TRBJ2-2; 9 bases match TRBD1. Germline CDR1 and CDR2: SGHTA and FQGNSA. J gave up 6 bases and V 1 base, and 9 bases lay outside the gene matches. This CDR3 has 17 amino acids. The CDR3, as DNA: TGTGCCAGCAGCTTAGTAGGGTGGACAGGGGAGGCCGGGGAGCTGTTTTTT. It codes for CASSLVGWTGEAGELFF.

V and J are TRBV11-2 and TRBJ1-2; 8 bases are shared with TRBD1. V lost 0 bases, J lost 8 bases, and 8 bases stayed unmatched. The CDR3 runs to 15 residues. The V gene's germline CDR1 is SGHAT and CDR2 FQNNGV. CDR3 nucleotide sequence: TGTGCCAGCAGCTTAGACGTCGACAGGGGTGCCGGCTACACCTTC. Translation gives CASSLDVDRGAGYTF.

The chain has TRBV7-2 and TRBJ1-2, with 9 nucleotides matching TRBD1. The germline V gene has CDR1 SGHTA and CDR2 FQGNSA. The CDR3 sequence is 18 residues long. With V trimmed by 5 bases and J by 3 bases, 16 bases remained unmatched. For the CDR3, the DNA is TGTGCCAGCAGCCCTCGGGGGCCGGGACAGGGTTTGGACTATGGCTACACCTTC. Translation: CASSPRGPGQGLDYGYTF.

The CDR3 nucleotides read TGCGCCAGCAGCCGGACTAGCGGGGAAAACATTCAGTACTTC. It yields the protein CASSRTSGENIQYF. This rearrangement joins TRBV5-1 to TRBJ2-4; 12 bases map to TRBD2. Germline V gives CDR1 SGHRS, CDR2 YFSETQ. J lost 5 bases, V lost 4 bases, and 1 base had no gene match. The CDR3 runs to 14 residues.

The chain uses TRBV6-6 and TRBJ1-5; 7 nucleotides match TRBD1. Trimming at V came to 5 bases and at J to 2 bases, leaving 3 bases not matched to a gene. Per germline, CDR1 MNHNY and CDR2 SVGAGI (reference sequence). The CDR3 consists of 14 residues. For the CDR3, the DNA is TGTGCCAGCAGTGACACAGGGGGCAATCAGCCCCAGCATTTT. Its protein product is CASSDTGGNQPQHF.

Remarks on this clone: The same CDR3 also results from other DNA sequences found in this sample. The chain carries TRBV9 and TRBJ1-1; 9 positions agree with TRBD1. Germline-derived CDR1 and CDR2 are SGDLS and YYNGEE. CDR3 length: 15 amino acids. Trimming at V came to 2 bases and at J to 0 bases, leaving 2 bases not matched to a gene. CDR3 sequence reads: CASSVGQGMNTEAFF. DNA for the CDR3: TGTGCCAGCAGCGTTGGACAGGGGATGAACACTGAAGCTTTCTTT.

The CDR3 bases are TGTGCCAGCAGTGAAGCGCTTGGTGTTCAGGGCGGTGAAAAACTGTTTTTT. This sequence encodes CASSEALGVQGGEKLFF. V gene TRBV2 combines with J gene TRBJ1-4; possibly TRBD1 for D (5 bases). This CDR3 is 17 amino acids long. CDR1 SNHLY and CDR2 FYNNEI come from the germline V gene. Trimming took off 0 bases at V and 7 bases at J, with 18 bases between the two ends.

J is TRBJ2-7 and V is TRBV28; D is possibly TRBD2 (7 bases). The CDR3 consists of 18 residues. The V and J ends lost 3 bases and 5 bases respectively, with 26 bases between them. Germline V CDR1 and CDR2: MDHEN, SYDVKM. The CDR3 DNA is TGTGCCAGCAGTTTTGTGTGGGGGGGGCTCGACAGTGTCCACGAGCAGTACTTC. Protein sequence: CASSFVWGGLDSVHEQYF.

In its sample, this clone was seen once. This sequence joins TRBV7-6 and TRBJ2-7; the match to TRBD1 covers 8 bases. V gave up 2 bases and J gave up 3 bases; unmatched junction bases: 3. Germline values: CDR1 SGHVS, CDR2 FNYEAQ. The CDR3 covers 14 residues. This chain's CDR3 is CASSLSDRDYEQYF. Here the CDR3 DNA reads TGTGCCAGCAGCTTATCGGACAGGGACTACGAGCAGTACTTC. Looking up the rest from reference TRBV7-6 and TRBJ2-7 gives the full variable domain: GAGVSQSPRYKVTKRGQDVALRCDPISGHVSLYWYRQALGQGPEFLTYFNYEAQQDKSGLPNDRFSAERPEGSISTLTIQRTEQRDSAMYRCASSLSDRDYEQYFGPGTRLTVT.

The chain combines TRBV10-3 with TRBJ2-1; weak D call: TRBD1 (5 bases). Looked up from germline, CDR1 is ENHRY and CDR2 is SYGVKD. Trimming left V 3 bases short and J 3 bases short, with 15 bases between. This CDR3 is built from 16 residues. CDR3 bases: TGTGCCATCAGTGACCCGGCCAGGGTCGACTACAATGAGCAGTTCTTC. It is translated as CAISDPARVDYNEQFF.

The chain combines TRBV7-6 with TRBJ2-7, with D unclear. Trimming took 0 bases from V and 3 from J, leaving 6 bases between them. CDR1 SGHVS and CDR2 FNYEAQ come from the germline V gene. This CDR3 contains 13 residues. The CDR3 nucleotides read TGTGCCAGCAGCTTAGCTCCCAACTACGAGCAGTACTTC. Residues: CASSLAPNYEQYF.